This entry is about one T cell receptor (beta chain). Its target is unknown. The data were taken from a study of cytomegalovirus exposure and HLA in healthy donors. The method was immunoSEQ multiplex PCR; TCRdb's version includes in-frame clones alone and lacks a portion of them. The table lists 200,000 to 250,000 clones, 80% to 90% of them singletons, with roughly 2.5% in the top ten. Study-wide findings and caveats: Using the classifier, cytomegalovirus status was reportedly diagnosed with high specificity and sensitivity. The investigators catalogued 164 TCR beta chains as cytomegalovirus-associated.

Source material: PBMCs. The receptor's source is a young man in good health and CMV-seronegative.

The CDR3 loop is CASTLARTGKSYEQYF. As DNA, the CDR3 is TGTGCCAGCACCCTAGCCCGGACAGGGAAGTCCTACGAGCAGTACTTC. The chain is built from TRBV6-6 and TRBJ2-7, with 8 bases matching TRBD1. The length of the CDR3 is 16 residues. The ends lost 7 bases at V and 1 base at J; junction bases unmatched: 12. From germline, CDR1 is MNHNY and CDR2 SVGAGI (reference sequence).